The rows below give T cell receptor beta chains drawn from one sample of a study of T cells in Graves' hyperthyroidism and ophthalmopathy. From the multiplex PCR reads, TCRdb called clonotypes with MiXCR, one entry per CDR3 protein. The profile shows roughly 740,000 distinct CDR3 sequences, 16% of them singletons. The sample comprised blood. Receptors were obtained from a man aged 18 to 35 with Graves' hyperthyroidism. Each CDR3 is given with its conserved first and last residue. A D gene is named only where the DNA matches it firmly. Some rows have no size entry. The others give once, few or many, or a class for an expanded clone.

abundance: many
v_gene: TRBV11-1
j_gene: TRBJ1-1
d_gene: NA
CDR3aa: CASSGGAVMNTEAFF
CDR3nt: TGTGCCAGCAGCGGAGGGGCAGTCATGAACACTGAAGCTTTCTTT

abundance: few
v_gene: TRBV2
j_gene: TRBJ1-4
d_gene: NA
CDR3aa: CASRLVEKLFF
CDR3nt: TGTGCCAGCAGACTAGTTGAAAAACTGTTTTTT

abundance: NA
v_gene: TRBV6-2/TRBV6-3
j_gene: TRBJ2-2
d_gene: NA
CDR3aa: CASSYSRETTGELFF
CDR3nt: TGTGCCAGCAGTTACTCCAGGGAGACCACCGGGGAGCTGTTTTTT

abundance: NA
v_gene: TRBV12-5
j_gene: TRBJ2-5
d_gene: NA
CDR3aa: CASGLVDWTGGGGTQYF
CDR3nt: TGTGCTAGTGGTTTGGTAGACTGGACTGGGGGCGGCGGGACCCAGTACTTC

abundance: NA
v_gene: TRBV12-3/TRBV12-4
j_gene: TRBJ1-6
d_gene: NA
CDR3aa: CASSLGDGALSYNSPLHF
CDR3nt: TGTGCCAGCAGTTTAGGGGACGGAGCCCTCTCCTATAATTCACCCCTCCACTTT

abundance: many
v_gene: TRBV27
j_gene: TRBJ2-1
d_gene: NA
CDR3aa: CASSPGTSGHNEQFF
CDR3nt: TGTGCCAGCAGCCCCGGGACTTCGGGCCACAATGAGCAGTTCTTC

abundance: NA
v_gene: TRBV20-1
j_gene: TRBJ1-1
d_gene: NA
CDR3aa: CSAPDSFSAFF
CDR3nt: TGCAGCGCCCCCGACTCCTTCTCAGCTTTCTTT

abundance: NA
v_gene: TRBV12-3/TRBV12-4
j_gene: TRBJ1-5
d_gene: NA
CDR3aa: CASTRGYSNQPQHF
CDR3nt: TGTGCCAGCACCCGAGGCTATAGCAATCAGCCCCAGCATTTT

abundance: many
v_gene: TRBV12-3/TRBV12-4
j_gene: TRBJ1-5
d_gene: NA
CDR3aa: CASALTGGYAGNQPQHF
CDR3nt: TGTGCCAGCGCCCTGACCGGGGGTTATGCGGGCAATCAGCCCCAGCATTTT

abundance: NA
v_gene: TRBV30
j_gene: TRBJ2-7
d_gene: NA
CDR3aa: CAWSVGSGSFEQYF
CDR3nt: TGTGCCTGGAGTGTGGGCAGCGGCTCCTTCGAGCAGTACTTC

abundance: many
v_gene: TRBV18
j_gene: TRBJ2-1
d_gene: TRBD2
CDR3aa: CASSPPRLAGTYNEQFF
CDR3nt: TGTGCCAGCTCACCCCCCCGTTTAGCGGGAACTTACAATGAGCAGTTCTTC

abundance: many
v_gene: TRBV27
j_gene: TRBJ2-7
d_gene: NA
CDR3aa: CASRGLLDYEQYF
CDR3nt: TGTGCCAGCAGGGGGTTACTAGACTACGAGCAGTACTTC

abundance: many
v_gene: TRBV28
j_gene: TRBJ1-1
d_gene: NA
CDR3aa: CASSLYVSLLNTEAFF
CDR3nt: TGTGCCAGCAGTTTATACGTCTCCCTCCTGAACACTGAAGCTTTCTTT